These 19 T cell receptor beta chains share one sample of origin, sequenced in a study of T cells in Graves' hyperthyroidism and ophthalmopathy. From RNA transcripts, TCR beta CDR3 regions were amplified. Researchers ran a first-round RT-PCR on the TCR CDR3 using the HTBI primer set. TCRdb reanalysed the multiplex PCR reads using MiXCR and keeps one entry per CDR3 protein. The table lists about 640,000 distinct CDR3 sequences, just under 45% of them singletons. The specimen sequenced was peripheral blood or thyroid tissue (not recorded which). These receptors came from an adult man with Graves' disease, either hyperthyroidism or ophthalmopathy (not recorded which).

The sample holds many counts of this clonotype. The chain carries TRBV10-2 and TRBJ1-5; no clear D. CDR1 WSHSY and CDR2 SAAADI come from the germline V gene. This CDR3 region has 14 residues. Trimming took off 4 bases at V and 7 bases at J, with 14 bases between the two ends. The CDR3 region is CASSVAGPRQPQHF. The CDR3 region has the DNA TGCGCCAGCAGTGTGGCAGGTCCTCGGCAGCCCCAGCATTTT.

Regarding this clonotype: Being one base from a much bigger clone, this may be a read error. This is likely a read error, given that the CDR3 carries no conserved phenylalanine or tryptophan at its end. The chain recombines TRBV7-6 with TRBJ2-7; TRBD1 matches 7 bases. After removal of 4 bases from V and 0 bases from J, the junction contained 6 bases not matched to a gene. The CDR3 loop spans 15 amino acids. The germline V gene has CDR1 SGHVS and CDR2 FNYEAQ. The CDR3, as DNA: TGTGCCAGCAGCTCAACCGGGACAGACTCCTACGAGCAGTACTAC. Encoded protein: CASSSTGTDSYEQYY.

This clonotype has ten or more counts. This rearrangement joins TRBV29-1 to TRBJ2-7; 8 bases are a match to TRBD2. The germline V gene has CDR1 SQVTM and CDR2 ANQGSEA. V trimming: 7 bases; J trimming: 0 bases; junction bases outside the gene matches: 5. The CDR3 is made up of 13 amino acids. The CDR3 region has the DNA TGCAGCGGTAAGCGGGGGAGCTCCTACGAGCAGTACTTC. As protein: CSGKRGSSYEQYF.

V gene TRBV19 combines with J gene TRBJ2-2, with unresolved D. Trimming cost V 2 bases and J 1 base, with 8 bases left between them. Germline CDR1 is LNHDA and CDR2 is SQIVND (reference sequence). The CDR3 covers 15 residues. The CDR3 region is CASSIRLLNTGELFF. The CDR3 region has the DNA TGTGCCAGTAGTATACGCTTGCTGAACACCGGGGAGCTGTTTTTT.

The chain has TRBV11-2 and TRBJ1-2; D possibly corresponds to TRBD1 (6 bases). The CDR3 loop spans 15 amino acids. CDR1 and CDR2 (germline): SGHAT, FQNNGV. The V end lost 7 bases, the J end lost 4 bases, and 19 bases lay between the germline ends. CDR3 sequence: CASNKAGTRIYGYTF. CDR3 nucleotides: TGTGCCAGCAATAAAGCCGGGACACGGATCTATGGCTACACCTTC.

Turning to this clonotype: A much larger clonotype is one base distant, so this may be a read error. The chain uses TRBV11-3 and TRBJ1-1; 7 bases map to TRBD1. The V gene's germline CDR1 is SGHNT and CDR2 YENEEA. The CDR3 spans 13 residues. V lost 5 bases and J lost 10; bases outside the gene matches: 10. CDR3 sequence (DNA): TGTGCCAGCAGCCAACAGGGGTTAGCTACAGCTTTCTTT. Translated: CASSQQGLATAFF.

CDR3 coding DNA: TGTGCCAGCAATTCGGGTGGGGGTGGCACTGAAGCTTTCTTT. Its translation: CASNSGGGGTEAFF. J is TRBJ1-1 and V is TRBV12-3 or TRBV12-4; D possibly corresponds to TRBD1 (5 bases). V was trimmed by 7 bases and J by 4 bases, leaving 16 bases between them. CDR3 length: 14 residues.

This clonotype was detected many times. The J gene is TRBJ1-3, the V gene TRBV9, with a tentative D call TRBD1 (5 bases). Per germline, CDR1 SGDLS and CDR2 YYNGEE. The V and J ends lost 0 bases and 1 base respectively, with 8 bases between them. This CDR3 has 15 residues. The CDR3 bases are TGTGCCAGCAGCGTAGAAGAGGGGTCTGGAAACACCATATATTTT. Encoded protein: CASSVEEGSGNTIYF.

The chain links TRBV12-3 or TRBV12-4 to TRBJ1-5; D not resolved. The V gene lost 3 bases and the J gene lost 4 bases, with 10 bases spanning the gap. The CDR3 runs to 14 residues. The CDR3 nucleotides read TGTGCCAGCAGTTTCTTGACTTCGAATCAGCCCCAGCATTTT. This sequence encodes CASSFLTSNQPQHF.

This clonotype was observed a handful of times. This sequence joins TRBV7-2 and TRBJ2-5; D might be TRBD2 (6 bases). The V end was cut by 5 bases, the J end by 7 bases, with 23 bases between. Germline CDR1 is SGHTA and CDR2 is FQGNSA. The CDR3 runs 16 residues. The CDR3: CASSQDLAGSAMTQYF. The CDR3 DNA sequence: TGTGCCAGCAGCCAAGACCTGGCGGGGTCGGCAATGACCCAGTACTTC.

Details on this clonotype: At one end the junction does not follow the germline gene, possibly because of a read error. The chain recombines TRBV20-1 with TRBJ2-5; 9 bases fit TRBD1. The CDR3 contains 17 residues. CDR1 and CDR2 (germline): DFQATT, SNEGSKA (reference sequence). The CDR3 reads CSASRDRVAPYQETRYF. CDR3 bases: TGCAGTGCCAGCCGGGACAGGGTGGCTCCGTACCAAGAGACCCGGTACTTC.

The chain uses TRBV19 and TRBJ1-6, with D hard to call. The CDR3 covers 9 residues. V lost 7 bases to trimming and J lost 10 bases, with 2 bases between them. Germline loops: CDR1 LNHDA, CDR2 SQIVND (reference sequence). In DNA, the CDR3 is TGTGCCAGTACCTCACCCCTCCACTTT. Translating gives CASTSPLHF. Together with reference TRBV19 and TRBJ1-6, the CDR3 gives the full variable domain: DGGITQSPKYLFRKEGQNVTLSCEQNLNHDAMYWYRQDPGQGLRLIYYSQIVNDFQKGDIAEGYSVSREKKESFPLTVTSAQKNPTAFYLCASTSPLHFGNGTRLTVT.

This clonotype was counted at least ten times. The genes are TRBV10-3 and TRBJ2-7; D might be TRBD1 (5 bases). The CDR3 sequence is 15 residues long. Trimming pared 0 bases from V and 1 base from J, leaving 10 bases between. Germline V CDR1 and CDR2: ENHRY, SYGVKD. The CDR3 DNA follows: TGTGCCATCAGTGAGTCAAAGACAGCGTCCTACGAGCAGTACTTC. Its translation: CAISESKTASYEQYF.

This chain connects TRBV7-9 to TRBJ1-5, with D tentatively TRBD1 (6 bases). CDR1 is SEHNR, CDR2 FQNEAQ, per germline (reference sequence). With 5 bases removed from V and 9 bases from J, the gap between germline ends came to 17 bases. The CDR3 contains 14 residues. The CDR3 loop reads CASSQEQGLGPQHF. For the CDR3, the DNA is TGTGCCAGCAGCCAAGAACAGGGACTGGGGCCCCAGCATTTT.

This sequence joins TRBV15 and TRBJ1-1; D ambiguous. The germline V gene encodes CDR1 LNHNV and CDR2 YYDKDF (reference sequence). V was pared by 3 bases and J by 0 bases, with 8 bases between. The CDR3 is made up of 14 amino acids. The CDR3: CATSSEVLNTEAFF. The CDR3 bases are TGTGCCACCAGCAGTGAGGTGTTGAACACTGAAGCTTTCTTT.

Only a few counts were recorded for this clonotype. The genes are TRBV20-1 and TRBJ2-7; 9 positions match TRBD1. V lost 5 bases, J lost 2 bases, and 1 base stayed unmatched. The CDR3 runs to 12 residues. Per the germline V gene, CDR1 is DFQATT and CDR2 is SNEGSKA (reference sequence). The CDR3 is CSARQGAYEQYF. The DNA of the CDR3 is TGCAGTGCTCGACAGGGGGCCTACGAGCAGTACTTC.

V is TRBV7-3 and J is TRBJ2-3; no definite D call. V dropped 3 bases and J dropped 1 base, with 5 bases sitting between them. The CDR3 loop spans 13 amino acids. Germline CDR1 and CDR2: SGHTA and FQGTGA. CDR3 protein: CASSFGGTDTQYF. In nucleotides, the CDR3 is TGTGCCAGCAGCTTTGGAGGCACAGATACGCAGTATTTT.

This clonotype was observed at least ten times. As DNA, the CDR3 is TGTGCCAGCAGTGGCTCCTCAGGGGGCAATCAGCCCCAGCATTTT. Translating it yields CASSGSSGGNQPQHF. The V call is TRBV2, the J call TRBJ1-5; weak D call: TRBD1 (6 bases). Germline-derived CDR1 and CDR2 are SNHLY and FYNNEI. V was cut by 4 bases and J by 2 bases, with 12 bases left in between. The CDR3 is 15 residues long. The complete variable domain, with remaining parts taken from reference TRBV2 and TRBJ1-5, reads EPEVTQTPSHQVTQMGQEVILRCVPISNHLYFYWYRQILGQKVEFLVSFYNNEISEKSEIFDDQFSVERPDGSNFTLKIRSTKLEDSAMYFCASSGSSGGNQPQHFGDGTRLSIL.

J is TRBJ2-5 and V is TRBV12-3 or TRBV12-4, with D unclear. The CDR3 totals 12 residues. V lost 5 bases and J lost 5, with 9 bases in between. CDR3 region: CASSLYGETQYF. The CDR3 DNA is TGTGCCAGCAGTCTATATGGGGAGACCCAGTACTTC.